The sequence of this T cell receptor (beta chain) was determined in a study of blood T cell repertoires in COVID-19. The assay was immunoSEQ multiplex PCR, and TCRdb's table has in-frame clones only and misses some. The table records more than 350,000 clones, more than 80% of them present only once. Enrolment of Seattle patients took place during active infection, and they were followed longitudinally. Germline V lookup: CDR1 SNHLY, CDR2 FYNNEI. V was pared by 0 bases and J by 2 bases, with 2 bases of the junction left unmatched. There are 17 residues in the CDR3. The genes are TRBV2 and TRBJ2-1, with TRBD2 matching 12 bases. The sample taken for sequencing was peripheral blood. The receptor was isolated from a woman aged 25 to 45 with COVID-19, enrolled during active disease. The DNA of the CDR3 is TGTGCCAGCAGTGAAGCGCGGACTAGCGGGACCTACAATGAGCAGTTCTTC. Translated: CASSEARTSGTYNEQFF.